The 2 T cell receptor beta chains in this list originate from one sample, sequenced in a study of technical replicates of blood from a few donors. Method: immunoSEQ multiplex PCR; TCRdb's copy keeps in-frame clones and lacks some. The data hold some 70,000 clones, with about 97% observed a single time. Material: T cells isolated from PBMCs. These TCRs come from a human donor in good health.

Here the CDR3 reads CASSSKIAGVADTQYF. The DNA of the CDR3 is TGTGCCAGCAGCTCAAAGATAGCTGGCGTCGCAGATACGCAGTATTTT. The chain combines TRBV11-2 with TRBJ2-3, with D unresolved. Per the germline V gene, CDR1 is SGHAT and CDR2 is FQNNGV. Trimming cost V 4 bases and J 4 bases, with 18 bases left between them. The CDR3 has 16 amino acids.

The rearrangement joins TRBV5-1 to TRBJ1-5, with 9 nucleotides matching TRBD1. This CDR3 is 15 amino acids long. The junction had 2 bases not matched to a gene; V was cut back by 0 bases and J by 4 bases. Germline V gene lookup returns CDR1 SGHRS and CDR2 YFSETQ. CDR3 DNA sequence: TGCGCCAGCAGCTTGGGGGACAGGGAAAATCAGCCCCAGCATTTT. It codes for CASSLGDRENQPQHF.